Following are 2 T cell receptor beta chains from one sample sequenced in a study of cytomegalovirus exposure and HLA in healthy donors. The PCR made use of 60 Vbeta and 13 Jbeta primers. The assay was immunoSEQ multiplex PCR, and TCRdb's table has in-frame clones only and misses some. The data hold roughly 120,000 clones, with approximately 75% observed a single time. Source material: PBMCs. Source of these receptors: a man aged 45-65 years in good health and CMV-seropositive.

The CDR3: CASRIGQGGYEQYF. CDR3 coding DNA: TGTGCCAGCAGGATCGGACAGGGAGGGTACGAGCAGTACTTC. The chain is built from TRBV2 and TRBJ2-7; possible D gene TRBD1, 8 bases. Germline V gene sequence: CDR1 SNHLY, CDR2 FYNNEI. Trimming stripped 6 bases from V and 4 bases from J, with 16 bases between. The CDR3 runs 14 residues. Full variable domain (outside the CDR3, taken from reference TRBV2 and TRBJ2-7): EPEVTQTPSHQVTQMGQEVILRCVPISNHLYFYWYRQILGQKVEFLVSFYNNEISEKSEIFDDQFSVERPDGSNFTLKIRSTKLEDSAMYFCASRIGQGGYEQYFGPGTRLTVT.

The chain joins TRBV30 to TRBJ1-4; D might be TRBD1 (5 bases). V was cut by 5 bases and J by 5 bases, with 12 bases left in between. CDR1 and CDR2 from the germline V gene are GTSNPN and SVGIG (reference sequence). This CDR3 is built from 13 residues. The CDR3 loop reads CAWQTVPNEKLFF. The CDR3 nucleotides read TGTGCCTGGCAGACAGTTCCGAATGAAAAACTGTTTTTT.